The clone carrying this T cell receptor beta chain was seen a few times. What it binds is unknown. The data stem from a study of blood T cells in healthy people across ages. Study conclusions and caveats: In long-lived donors, naive CD4+ cell counts and diversity exceeded those of aged donors.

PCR was performed a second time for about 7 to 12 cycles using a sample-barcoded 5' primer and a J-beta primer mix. TCRdb ran MiXCR on the 5' RACE reads and lists one entry per CDR3 protein. This sample yields fewer than 1,200,000 distinct CDR3 sequences, of which under 30% are seen a single time; around 0.75% belongs to the top ten. The CDR3 length is 19 residues. Germline values: CDR1 SGHRS, CDR2 YFSETQ. J lost 1 base, V lost 3 bases, and 14 bases had no gene match. This same sample was also taken into another study, of T cells of mothers and their children.

The rearrangement uses TRBV5-1 and TRBJ2-3; 10 bases align to TRBD2. The sample consisted of blood. This receptor was obtained from a girl aged 2-10 years in good health. CDR3 sequence reads: CASSSPLGAGGIGTDTQYF. In DNA, the CDR3 is TGCGCCAGCAGCTCTCCGCTGGGAGCGGGGGGGATCGGCACAGATACGCAGTATTTT.